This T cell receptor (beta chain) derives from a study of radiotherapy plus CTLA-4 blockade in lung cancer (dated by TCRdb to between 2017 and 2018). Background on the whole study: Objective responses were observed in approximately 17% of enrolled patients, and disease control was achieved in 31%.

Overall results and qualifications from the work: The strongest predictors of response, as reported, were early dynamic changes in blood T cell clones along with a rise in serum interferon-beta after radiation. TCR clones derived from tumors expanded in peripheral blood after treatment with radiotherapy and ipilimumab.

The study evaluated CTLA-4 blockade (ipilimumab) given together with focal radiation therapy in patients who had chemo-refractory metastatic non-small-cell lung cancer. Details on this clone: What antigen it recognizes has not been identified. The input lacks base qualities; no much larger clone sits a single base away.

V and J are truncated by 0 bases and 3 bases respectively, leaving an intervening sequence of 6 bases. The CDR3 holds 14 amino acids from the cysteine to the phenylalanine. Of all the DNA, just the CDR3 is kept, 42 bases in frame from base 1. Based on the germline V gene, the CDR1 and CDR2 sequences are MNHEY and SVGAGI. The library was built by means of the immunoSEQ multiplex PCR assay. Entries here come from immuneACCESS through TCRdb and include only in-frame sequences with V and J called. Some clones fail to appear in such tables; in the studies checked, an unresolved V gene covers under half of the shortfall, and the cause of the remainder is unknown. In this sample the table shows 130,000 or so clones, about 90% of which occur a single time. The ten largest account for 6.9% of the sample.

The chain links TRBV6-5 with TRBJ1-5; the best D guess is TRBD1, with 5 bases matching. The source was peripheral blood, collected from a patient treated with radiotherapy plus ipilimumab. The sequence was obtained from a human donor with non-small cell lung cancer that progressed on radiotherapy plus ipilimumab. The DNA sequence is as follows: TGTGCCAGCAGTTACTCGGGACCCAATCAGCCCCAGCATTTT. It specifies CASSYSGPNQPQHF.